The 8 T cell receptor beta chains reported below all come from one sample, sequenced in a study of cytomegalovirus exposure and HLA in healthy donors. 60 Vbeta and 13 Jbeta primers were used in PCR. Measured with immunoSEQ multiplex PCR; TCRdb has only the in-frame clones, and not every one. The table records roughly 130,000 clones, about 85% of them present only once. The specimen was PBMCs. These receptor sequences come from a female donor in good health and CMV-seronegative.

The V gene is TRBV18, the J gene TRBJ1-6; D is perhaps TRBD1 (6 bases). Germline V gene lookup returns CDR1 KGHSH and CDR2 LQKENI. V was clipped by 3 bases and J by 10 bases, with 19 bases between them. This CDR3 comprises 16 residues. The CDR3 bases are TGTGCCAGCTCACCGGGACAACCCAGCAAGGGATCACCCCTCCACTTT. It specifies CASSPGQPSKGSPLHF.

The V and J genes are TRBV2 and TRBJ2-5; 8 positions match TRBD1. With 6 bases clipped from V and 4 bases from J, the junction kept 1 base outside the gene matches. The CDR3 contains 12 residues. Germline CDR1 is SNHLY and CDR2 is FYNNEI. As DNA, the CDR3 is TGTGCCAGCAGGGGACAGGTAGAGACCCAGTACTTC. Amino acids: CASRGQVETQYF.

This chain uses TRBV10-3 with TRBJ2-1; 10 bases fit TRBD1. Trimming at V came to 2 bases and at J to 5 bases, leaving 9 bases not matched to a gene. Germline CDR1 reads ENHRY; CDR2 reads SYGVKD. This CDR3 has 17 amino acids. Here the CDR3 DNA reads TGTGCCATCAGTGAGGGACAGGGGGACCGAGGCCACAATGAGCAGTTCTTC. It translates to CAISEGQGDRGHNEQFF.

The chain recombines TRBV10-3 with TRBJ2-7; a weak D match, TRBD2 (5 bases). Germline CDR1 ENHRY, CDR2 SYGVKD. The CDR3 has 14 amino acids. With 5 bases removed from V and 0 bases from J, the gap between germline ends came to 11 bases. The CDR3 sequence: CAISTDLASYEQYF. The CDR3 DNA sequence: TGTGCCATCAGTACGGACCTAGCCTCCTACGAGCAGTACTTC.

The chain links TRBV29-1 to TRBJ2-7; D possibly corresponds to TRBD2 (5 bases). The V end was cut by 6 bases, the J end by 5 bases, with 17 bases between. CDR3 length equals 13 residues. Germline-derived CDR1 and CDR2 are SQVTM and ANQGSEA. In nucleotides, the CDR3 is TGCAGCGTAGCGGACTCCCCCGGGGACGAGCAGTACTTC. This translates into CSVADSPGDEQYF.

The rearrangement joins TRBV18 to TRBJ2-1; TRBD1 matches 10 bases. The V segment lost 8 bases and the J segment 6 bases; nucleotides outside the gene matches: 7. Germline CDR1 KGHSH, CDR2 LQKENI. The CDR3 spans 14 residues. The CDR3 coding sequence is TGTGCCAGCAAACCGGGACAGGGGTCCAATGAGCAGTTCTTC. This sequence encodes CASKPGQGSNEQFF.

The J gene is TRBJ1-1, the V gene TRBV11-3; tentative D call: TRBD1 (6 bases). The CDR3 has 14 amino acids. Germline V gives CDR1 SGHNT, CDR2 YENEEA. V was trimmed by 3 bases and J by 6 bases, leaving 14 bases between them. CDR3 sequence: CASSLGGAGAEAFF. CDR3 DNA sequence: TGTGCCAGCAGCTTGGGGGGGGCAGGGGCTGAAGCTTTCTTT.

The rearrangement uses TRBV9 and TRBJ1-2, with D possibly matching TRBD1 (5 bases). Germline-derived CDR1 and CDR2 are SGDLS and YYNGEE. Trimming removed 5 bases from V and 4 bases from J, with 12 bases in between. The CDR3 runs 13 residues. CDR3 sequence reads: CASRGDRAYGYTF. CDR3 in DNA: TGTGCCAGCAGAGGAGACAGAGCCTATGGCTACACCTTC.